This is a list of T cell receptor beta chains from one sample in a study of PD-L1 blockade in urothelial cancer. Repertoires were generated with immunoSEQ multiplex PCR, while TCRdb's copy carries only in-frame clones and drops some. The sample includes tens of thousands of clones, more than 75% of them seen just once. The source material was PBMCs, sampled around atezolizumab (anti-PD-L1) treatment. These receptors all come from a man over 45 with urothelial cancer. CDR3s include the opening cysteine and the closing phenylalanine or tryptophan. Fields, in order: D gene, J gene, V gene, clone size, CDR3 protein, CDR3 DNA. D genes are given only for firm matches. Clone sizes are given selectively: once, few, many, or a class where the clone is expanded.

TRBD1	TRBJ1-2	TRBV11-2	NA	CASSFRTGPEGYTF	TGTGCCAGCAGCTTCCGGACAGGTCCTGAGGGCTACACCTTC
TRBD1	TRBJ1-3	TRBV6-1	NA	CASMGGQSKNTIYF	TGTGCCAGCATGGGGGGACAGTCGAAAAACACCATATATTTT
NA	TRBJ2-7	TRBV6-5	NA	CASSYSRQGFEQYF	TGTGCCAGCAGTTACTCGAGGCAGGGATTCGAGCAGTACTTC
NA	TRBJ2-1	TRBV28	NA	CASSLRLWPGNEQFF	TGTGCCAGCAGTTTAAGATTGTGGCCGGGGAATGAGCAGTTCTTC
NA	TRBJ1-6	TRBV11-2	NA	CASSQLERSPLHF	TGTGCCAGCAGCCAATTAGAGAGGTCACCCCTCCACTTT
NA	TRBJ2-3	TRBV7-2	once	CASSYSVTDTQYF	TGTGCCAGCAGCTATAGCGTTACAGATACGCAGTATTTT
TRBD1	TRBJ1-5	TRBV2	NA	CASSEAGGRVQPQHF	TGTGCCAGCAGTGAAGCAGGGGGCCGGGTTCAGCCCCAGCATTTT
TRBD2	TRBJ2-3	TRBV6-1	NA	CASSETSGTLGSTDTQYF	TGTGCCAGCAGTGAGACTAGCGGGACTCTTGGTAGCACAGATACGCAGTATTTT
TRBD1	TRBJ1-4	TRBV7-2	NA	CASSQYRGPNEKLFF	TGTGCCAGCAGCCAATACAGGGGACCTAATGAAAAACTGTTTTTT
TRBD1	TRBJ1-2	TRBV2	NA	CASSGTGDGYTF	TGTGCCAGCAGTGGGACAGGCGATGGCTACACCTTC
NA	TRBJ1-5	TRBV7-2	once	CASSLEGGGYSNQPQHF	TGTGCCAGCAGCTTAGAGGGAGGGGGTTATAGCAATCAGCCCCAGCATTTT
NA	TRBJ2-6	TRBV19	NA	CASSVTGANVLTF	TGTGCCAGTAGCGTTACTGGGGCCAACGTCCTGACTTTC
NA	TRBJ1-3	TRBV7-9	NA	CASSPSRGVGNTIYF	TGTGCCAGCAGCCCCTCCCGGGGAGTCGGAAACACCATATATTTT
TRBD2	TRBJ2-1	TRBV6-1	NA	CASSDGSGERLEQFF	TGTGCCAGCAGTGACGGAAGCGGGGAGCGTCTTGAGCAGTTCTTC
NA	TRBJ2-1	TRBV11-2	NA	CASSFTTSYNEQFF	TGTGCCAGCAGCTTCACCACCAGTTACAATGAGCAGTTCTTC
TRBD2	TRBJ2-3	TRBV5-6	NA	CASGTSRDTQYF	TGTGCCAGCGGGACTAGTCGGGATACGCAGTATTTT
TRBD1	TRBJ1-1	TRBV5-6	NA	CASSLMDRGTEAFF	TGTGCCAGCAGCTTGATGGACAGGGGGACTGAAGCTTTCTTT
NA	TRBJ2-7	TRBV7-9	NA	CASSGLPYEQYF	TGTGCCAGCTCTGGACTCCCCTACGAGCAGTACTTC
TRBD2	TRBJ2-1	TRBV28	NA	CASSGEGLVHNEQFF	TGTGCCAGCAGCGGTGAGGGACTAGTGCACAATGAGCAGTTCTTC
TRBD2	TRBJ2-1	TRBV4-1	once	CASSLRLAGRPIIEQFF	TGCGCCAGCAGTCTTCGACTAGCGGGGAGGCCCATAATTGAGCAGTTCTTC
NA	TRBJ1-5	TRBV28	NA	CASSLQGSHQPQHF	TGTGCCAGCAGTTTACAGGGTAGTCATCAGCCCCAGCATTTT
NA	TRBJ2-7	TRBV6-1	NA	CASSEALLGTISYEQYF	TGTGCCAGCAGTGAAGCCCTCCTCGGGACAATCTCCTACGAGCAGTACTTC
NA	TRBJ1-2	TRBV6-5	NA	CASRRSSYGYTF	TGTGCCAGCAGGAGGTCCAGCTATGGCTACACCTTC
NA	TRBJ2-2	TRBV19	NA	CASVPTGKSRTGELFF	TGTGCCAGCGTACCTACAGGGAAAAGTAGGACCGGGGAGCTGTTTTTT
NA	TRBJ2-1	TRBV6-1	NA	CASSEDSSSYNEQFF	TGTGCCAGCAGTGAAGACAGTAGCTCCTACAATGAGCAGTTCTTC
NA	TRBJ2-1	TRBV7-8	NA	CASSSEPHNNEQFF	TGTGCCAGCAGCTCCGAGCCCCATAACAATGAGCAGTTCTTC
NA	TRBJ1-1	TRBV7-9	NA	CASSLGQVGAFF	TGTGCCAGCAGCTTAGGACAGGTCGGAGCTTTCTTT
NA	TRBJ1-5	TRBV19	NA	CASSFRGSRQPQHF	TGTGCCAGTAGTTTCAGGGGTTCCCGTCAGCCCCAGCATTTT
TRBD1	TRBJ1-4	TRBV5-1	few	CASSAYRGQGEKLFF	TGCGCCAGCAGCGCATACAGGGGCCAGGGTGAAAAACTGTTTTTT
NA	TRBJ1-2	TRBV14	NA	CASSQEAGRVSGYTF	TGTGCCAGCAGCCAAGAGGCAGGGAGGGTCTCTGGCTACACCTTC
TRBD1	TRBJ2-4	TRBV5-1	NA	CASSVRQGANIQYF	TGCGCCAGCAGCGTTCGACAGGGGGCGAACATTCAGTACTTC
TRBD2	TRBJ2-3	TRBV18	NA	CASSKGLAGTHTDTQYF	TGTGCCAGCTCAAAAGGACTAGCGGGAACACACACAGATACGCAGTATTTT
NA	TRBJ2-2	TRBV6-5	NA	CASSYSGQLLTGELFF	TGTGCCAGCAGTTACTCTGGACAACTACTTACCGGGGAGCTGTTTTTT
TRBD1	TRBJ1-5	TRBV6-5	NA	CASKARGNNQPQHF	TGTGCCAGCAAGGCCAGGGGGAACAATCAGCCCCAGCATTTT
NA	TRBJ1-5	TRBV18	NA	CASSSQGASNQPQHF	TGTGCCAGCTCAAGCCAGGGTGCTAGCAATCAGCCCCAGCATTTT
TRBD1	TRBJ2-4	TRBV6-1	NA	CASSDTGGKNIQYF	TGTGCCAGCAGCGATACAGGGGGTAAAAACATTCAGTACTTC
NA	TRBJ1-4	TRBV4-1	NA	CASSQDWGGREKLFF	TGCGCCAGCAGCCAAGACTGGGGGGGTAGGGAAAAACTGTTTTTT
TRBD2	TRBJ2-3	TRBV5-4	NA	CASSLRLAGGDTDTQYF	TGTGCCAGCAGCTTGAGACTAGCGGGGGGAGACACAGATACGCAGTATTTT
TRBD1	TRBJ1-2	TRBV5-1	NA	CASSAGPGQGPPYGYTF	TGCGCCAGCAGCGCGGGACCGGGACAGGGGCCTCCCTATGGCTACACCTTC
TRBD1	TRBJ2-5	TRBV5-1	NA	CASSSRTGEVETQYF	TGCGCCAGCAGCAGCCGGACAGGGGAGGTTGAGACCCAGTACTTC
TRBD2	TRBJ2-1	TRBV5-8	NA	CASSLGVAGVSYNEQFF	TGTGCCAGCAGCTTGGGGGTAGCGGGAGTGTCCTACAATGAGCAGTTCTTC
NA	TRBJ1-4	TRBV5-1	NA	CASTPSVGLAGEKLFF	TGCGCCAGCACCCCCTCTGTTGGCCTCGCGGGCGAAAAACTGTTTTTT
NA	TRBJ1-1	TRBV7-9	NA	CASGRVGGGMNTEAFF	TGTGCCAGCGGACGGGTAGGGGGGGGGATGAACACTGAAGCTTTCTTT
NA	TRBJ1-1	TRBV27	NA	CASSLQGASTEAFF	TGTGCCAGCAGTTTACAAGGGGCCAGCACTGAAGCTTTCTTT
NA	TRBJ2-2	TRBV10-2	NA	CASSETSSGELFF	TGCGCCAGCAGTGAGACTAGTTCCGGGGAGCTGTTTTTT
NA	TRBJ1-2	TRBV19	NA	CASSIGAQGYYGYTF	TGTGCCAGTAGTATAGGGGCCCAGGGTTACTATGGCTACACCTTC
NA	TRBJ2-1	TRBV19	NA	CASSIGEVSSYNEQFF	TGTGCCAGTAGTATAGGAGAGGTAAGCTCCTACAATGAGCAGTTCTTC
NA	TRBJ1-2	TRBV14	NA	CASSQDWSGAVIYTF	TGTGCCAGCAGCCAAGATTGGTCAGGGGCAGTAATCTACACCTTC
NA	TRBJ2-7	TRBV5-1	NA	CASSHLKVVSRGRVTYEQYF	TGCGCCAGCAGCCACCTTAAGGTCGTATCCAGGGGAAGAGTGACCTACGAGCAGTACTTC